The present T cell receptor (beta chain) was sequenced within a study of T cells in Graves' hyperthyroidism and ophthalmopathy. Study-level background: Blood from the periphery was taken at initial diagnosis, before any treatment.

Each patient was aged 18 to 65 and had newly diagnosed hyperthyroidism of under 2 months' duration. Study-level results: From stable hyperthyroidism, ophthalmopathy was set apart by a 13 V-J model.

Worth noting for this clonotype: The antigen is not known.

Template material for amplifying TCR beta CDR3 regions consisted of RNA transcripts. HTBI primers drove first-round RT-PCR of the TCR CDR3. TCRdb passed the multiplex PCR reads through MiXCR, listing each CDR3 protein once. The sample carries about 570,000 distinct CDR3 sequences, 14% recorded once. The CDR3 totals 15 residues. Germline V lookup: CDR1 LGHDT, CDR2 YNNKEL (reference sequence). V was cut by 3 bases and J by 8 bases, with 16 bases left in between. The chain joins TRBV3-1 to TRBJ2-2, with D perhaps being TRBD1 or TRBD2 (5 bases each). Sequenced material: blood. The sequence derives from a woman aged 40-49 years with Graves' hyperthyroidism. The CDR3: CASSQPGTTGGELFF. The CDR3 region has the DNA TGTGCCAGCAGCCAGCCCGGGACGACGGGTGGGGAGCTGTTTTTT.